This T cell receptor beta chain was profiled in a study of OX40 agonist ivuxolimab in advanced cancers. This clone occurred a few times. Repertoires were generated with immunoSEQ multiplex PCR, while TCRdb's copy carries only in-frame clones and drops some. Among around 41,000 clones, roughly 80% were seen once, and the ten largest hold 2.5% to 3%. The CDR3 is made up of 19 amino acids. The germline V gene encodes CDR1 SGHDT and CDR2 YYEEEE. J gave up 0 bases and V 3 bases, and 9 bases lay outside the gene matches. Specimen: CD4+ or CD8+ T cells sorted from blood, collected in a trial of the OX40 agonist ivuxolimab. The TCR originated in an adult with an advanced solid tumor such as melanoma, head and neck, liver or kidney cancer. The chain couples TRBV5-6 to TRBJ2-1; 13 bases align to TRBD2. The chain's CDR3 is CASSWRTSGRRGSYNEQFF. Written as DNA, the CDR3 is TGTGCCAGCAGCTGGAGGACTAGCGGGAGACGTGGCTCCTACAATGAGCAGTTCTTC.